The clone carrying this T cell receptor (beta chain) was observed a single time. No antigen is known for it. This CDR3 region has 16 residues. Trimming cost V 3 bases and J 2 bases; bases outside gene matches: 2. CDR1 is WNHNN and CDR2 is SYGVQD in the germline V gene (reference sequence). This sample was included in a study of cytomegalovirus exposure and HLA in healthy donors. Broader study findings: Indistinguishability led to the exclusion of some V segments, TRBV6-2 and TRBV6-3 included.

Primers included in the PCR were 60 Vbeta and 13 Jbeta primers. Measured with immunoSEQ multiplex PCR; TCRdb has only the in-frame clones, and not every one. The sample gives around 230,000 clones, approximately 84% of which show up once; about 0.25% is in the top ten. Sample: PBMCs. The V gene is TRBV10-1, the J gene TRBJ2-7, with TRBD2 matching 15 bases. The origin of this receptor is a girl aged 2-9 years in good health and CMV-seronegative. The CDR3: CASSDGLAGGTYEQYF. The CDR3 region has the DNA TGCGCCAGCAGTGATGGACTAGCGGGAGGGACCTACGAGCAGTACTTC.